Listed below are T cell receptor beta chains from one sample, sequenced in a study of blood T cell repertoires in COVID-19. The table came from immunoSEQ multiplex PCR; TCRdb's copy has only in-frame clones and leaves some out. Of 170,000 or so clones in the sample, roughly 88% are singletons; the top ten hold about 7%. The sample comprised peripheral blood. The receptors derive from a middle-aged woman with COVID-19, enrolled during active disease. CDR3s include the opening cysteine and the closing phenylalanine or tryptophan. A D gene is named only where the DNA matches it firmly. Not all rows give a size; the values are once, few, many and, for expanded clones, a class.

j_gene	v_gene	d_gene	abundance	CDR3aa	CDR3nt
TRBJ2-5	TRBV5-5	NA	once	CASSLEWARGETQYF	TGTGCCAGCAGCTTGGAATGGGCTCGGGGAGAGACCCAGTACTTC
TRBJ1-5	TRBV27	NA	NA	CASSLVGQTQPQHF	TGTGCCAGCAGTTTGGTGGGACAAACACAGCCCCAGCATTTT
TRBJ2-7	TRBV4-2	NA	NA	CASSQDIAGPSSYEQYF	TGTGCCAGCAGCCAAGACATCGCAGGTCCAAGCTCCTACGAGCAGTACTTC
TRBJ1-3	TRBV27	TRBD1	NA	CASKTGRFGNTIYF	TGTGCCAGCAAGACAGGGAGGTTCGGAAACACCATATATTTT
TRBJ2-4	TRBV5-1	TRBD2	NA	CARQTRAGVAKNIQYF	TGCGCCCGCCAAACGAGGGCGGGGGTAGCCAAAAACATTCAGTACTTC
TRBJ2-3	TRBV14	TRBD1	few	CASSRLWGTATDTQYF	TGTGCCAGCAGCCGCCTATGGGGGACAGCTACAGATACGCAGTATTTT
TRBJ1-3	TRBV5-1	NA	few	CASSFSQGTAGNTIYF	TGCGCCAGCAGCTTCTCTCAGGGAACAGCTGGAAACACCATATATTTT
TRBJ1-5	TRBV27	TRBD1	once	CASSYRQGNQPQHF	TGTGCCAGCAGTTACAGACAGGGAAATCAGCCCCAGCATTTT
TRBJ2-7	TRBV3-1/TRBV3-2	NA	NA	CASSSDSYGQDEQYF	TGTGCCAGCAGCTCAGACAGCTACGGGCAGGACGAGCAGTACTTC
TRBJ2-5	TRBV27	NA	few	CASSFLRGASKTQYF	TGTGCCAGCAGTTTCTTACGGGGGGCAAGTAAGACCCAGTACTTC
TRBJ2-7	TRBV6-4	NA	NA	CASSDRGRGEQYF	TGTGCCAGCAGTGACAGGGGCAGAGGCGAGCAGTACTTC
TRBJ2-3	TRBV11-2	TRBD1	NA	CASSFGQGLSDTQYF	TGTGCCAGCAGCTTCGGACAGGGCCTCTCTGATACGCAGTATTTT
TRBJ2-7	TRBV6-5	TRBD1	NA	CASSSGQASYEQYF	TGTGCCAGCAGTTCCGGACAGGCCTCCTACGAGCAGTACTTC
TRBJ1-3	TRBV18	NA	NA	CASSPRDSSGNTIYF	TGTGCCAGCTCACCACGAGACAGCTCTGGAAACACCATATATTTT
TRBJ2-3	TRBV4-1	TRBD2	NA	CASSQDRLAGGTDTQYF	TGCGCCAGCAGCCAAGATAGATTAGCGGGGGGCACAGATACGCAGTATTTT
TRBJ1-1	TRBV27	TRBD1	NA	CASRTDRVSTEAFF	TGTGCCAGCAGAACAGACAGGGTGTCCACTGAAGCTTTCTTT
TRBJ1-2	TRBV19	NA	NA	CASSMGGTINYGYTF	TGTGCCAGTAGTATGGGAGGTACGATAAACTATGGCTACACCTTC
TRBJ1-2	TRBV3-1/TRBV3-2	TRBD1	NA	CASSLRDRVYGYTF	TGTGCCAGCAGCCTCCGGGACAGGGTCTATGGCTACACCTTC
TRBJ1-2	TRBV19	TRBD1	NA	CASSPTGGYGYTF	TGTGCCAGTAGCCCGACAGGGGGGTATGGCTACACCTTC
TRBJ1-2	TRBV7-8	NA	NA	CASSLVEGINYGYTF	TGTGCCAGCAGCTTAGTGGAGGGTATTAACTATGGCTACACCTTC
TRBJ1-5	TRBV29-1	NA	NA	CSVRDNINQPQHF	TGCAGCGTTCGGGACAATATCAATCAGCCCCAGCATTTT
TRBJ2-3	TRBV10-2	NA	NA	CASSEASRSYGDTQYF	TGCGCCAGCAGTGAGGCGTCTCGCTCTTATGGAGATACGCAGTATTTT
TRBJ1-1	TRBV5-1	TRBD1	NA	CASSPGTGVVSTEAFF	TGCGCCAGCAGCCCGGGGACAGGGGTTGTATCCACTGAAGCTTTCTTT
TRBJ2-7	TRBV19	TRBD1	NA	CASSRDRASSYEQYF	TGTGCCAGTAGCAGAGACAGGGCCAGCTCCTACGAGCAGTACTTC